This T cell receptor (beta chain) was sequenced during a study of early T cells in non-severe SARS-CoV-2 infection. Researchers tagged individual cDNA molecules with unique molecular identifiers. TCRdb passed the 5' RACE reads through MiXCR, listing each CDR3 protein once. The sample yields roughly 75,000 distinct CDR3 sequences, over 9.5% seen once. Germline trimming cut 3 bases from V and 2 bases from J; bases unmatched to any gene: 5. The CDR3 loop spans 16 amino acids. Germline assignment: CDR1 MRHNA and CDR2 SNTAGT. With regard to this clonotype: Antigen: not known.

Broader study findings: VDJdb matching, biased toward anti-spike CD8 responses, missed private and CD4 specificities.

The sequence derives from an adult who was a healthcare worker with PCR-confirmed SARS-CoV-2 infection or an uninfected control (not recorded which). Sequenced sample: whole blood. This chain joins TRBV6-4 and TRBJ2-3, with 10 bases matching TRBD2. The CDR3 sequence: CASSETSGYSTDTQYF. DNA of the CDR3: TGTGCCAGCAGTGAGACTAGCGGGTATTCCACAGATACGCAGTATTTT.